The T cell receptor (beta chain) described here comes from a study of T cells in Graves' hyperthyroidism and ophthalmopathy. Study conclusions and caveats: Most thyroid clonotypes with frequency above 0.001 were detected in blood.

V was trimmed by 5 bases and J by 0 bases, leaving 20 bases between them. The germline gives CDR1 SGHTA, CDR2 FQGNSA. This CDR3 contains 17 residues. About this clonotype: Its antigen is not known.

Diagnoses rested on clinical symptoms, serum thyroxine and TRAb, thyroid ultrasound and orbital computed tomography. TCR beta CDR3 regions were amplified from RNA transcripts. An initial round of RT-PCR targeting the TCR CDR3 relied on the HTBI primer set. TCRdb itself ran the multiplex PCR reads through MiXCR, one entry per CDR3 protein. The sample has around 540,000 distinct CDR3 sequences; roughly 50% are singletons. Material: peripheral blood or thyroid tissue (not recorded which). This TCR was sampled from a woman younger than 30 with Graves' hyperthyroidism. The genes are TRBV7-2 and TRBJ2-7, with D perhaps TRBD2 (6 bases). CDR3: CASSVLARDPSSYEQYF. The CDR3, as DNA: TGTGCCAGCAGCGTGCTAGCGAGGGACCCCAGCTCCTACGAGCAGTACTTC. The full variable domain, in which reference TRBV7-2 and TRBJ2-7 provide the parts outside the CDR3, is GAGVSQSPSNKVTEKGKDVELRCDPISGHTALYWYRQSLGQGLEFLIYFQGNSAPDKSGLPSDRFSAERTGGSVSTLTIQRTQQEDSAVYLCASSVLARDPSSYEQYFGPGTRLTVT.